Included here is one T cell receptor (beta chain) sequence, with context. The antigen remains undetermined. With 60 Vbeta and 13 Jbeta primers, the PCR was carried out. Here immunoSEQ multiplex PCR was the method, and the copy in TCRdb shows in-frame clones only, minus some. The repertoire has around 200,000 clones, 70% to 80% of them found once; the top ten carry around 2%. This record belongs to a study of cytomegalovirus exposure and HLA in healthy donors. The wider study: Of the donors genotyped, approximately 430 in all, 65% to 90% fell in the Caucasian-associated ancestry cluster.

Findings and limits, study-wide: In a later analysis, most CMV-associated TCR beta chains appeared HLA-restricted.

This receptor was identified in a woman in her 30s in good health and CMV-seropositive. The sample comprised PBMCs.

The CDR3 bases are TGTGCCAGCAGTTACAAGACGGGAGCCTACGAGCAGTACTTC. Amino acids: CASSYKTGAYEQYF. The V and J genes are TRBV27 and TRBJ2-7, with D possibly being TRBD2 (6 bases). This CDR3 spans 14 amino acids. V was trimmed by 4 bases and J by 2 bases, leaving 12 bases between them. Germline V gene data show CDR1 as MNHEY and CDR2 as SMNVEV (reference sequence).